These T cell receptor beta chains were read from a single sample in a study of T cell responses to AZD1222 COVID-19 vaccine. Data came from immunoSEQ multiplex PCR; TCRdb stores just in-frame clones and leaves some out. The table has 100,000 or so clones, around 83% seen once. This specimen was peripheral blood, taken on day 0 of AZD1222 vaccination. The receptor source for this set is an adult in good health. The CDR3 runs from the conserved cysteine through the conserved F or W. The D gene is left open where the match is weak. Some rows mark clone size as missing; the rest say once, few, many or name a class of expanded clone.

d_call clone_size j_call v_call cdr3_aa cdr3_nt
TRBD1 . TRBJ1-5 TRBV4-1 CASSQAGQLSNQPQHF TGCGCCAGCAGCCAGGCGGGACAGCTTAGCAATCAGCCCCAGCATTTT
. . TRBJ2-3 TRBV30 CAWSNSAASTDTQYF TGTGCCTGGAGTAATTCGGCCGCTAGCACAGATACGCAGTATTTT
. . TRBJ1-1 TRBV9 CASFGPNTRGDTEAFF TGTGCCTCCTTCGGGCCGAACACCCGAGGGGACACTGAAGCTTTCTTT
. . TRBJ2-7 TRBV2 CASSRDSLGQVQYF TGTGCCAGCAGTCGGGACTCCCTCGGACAGGTGCAGTACTTC
TRBD2 . TRBJ2-7 TRBV5-4 CASSSLAGSSYEQYF TGTGCCAGCAGCTCTCTAGCGGGAAGCTCCTACGAGCAGTACTTC
. . TRBJ2-7 TRBV21-1 CASSKSDPQYEQYF TGTGCCAGCAGCAAAAGTGATCCCCAGTACGAGCAGTACTTC
TRBD2 . TRBJ2-2 TRBV19 CASSMPGGHTGELFF TGTGCCAGTAGTATGCCGGGAGGGCACACCGGGGAGCTGTTTTTT
TRBD2 . TRBJ2-2 TRBV4-2 CASSPAGTRNTGELFF TGTGCCAGCAGCCCCGCCGGGACTAGGAACACCGGGGAGCTGTTTTTT
. . TRBJ1-5 TRBV4-1 CASSQRDSNQPQHF TGCGCCAGCAGCCAACGGGATAGCAATCAGCCCCAGCATTTT
. . TRBJ1-5 TRBV7-2 CASSLGRQGNQPQHF TGTGCCAGCAGCTTAGGACGGCAGGGCAATCAGCCCCAGCATTTT
TRBD2 . TRBJ2-7 TRBV11-2 CASRQIAGRHSEQYF TGTGCCAGCAGACAAATAGCGGGCCGCCATTCCGAGCAGTACTTC
TRBD2 . TRBJ2-5 TRBV3-1/TRBV3-2 CASSRLAAGETQYF TGTGCCAGCAGCCGACTAGCAGCGGGGGAGACCCAGTACTTC
. . TRBJ1-1 TRBV5-1 CASRSLLGDTEAFF TGCGCCAGCAGATCTCTCCTCGGGGACACTGAAGCTTTCTTT
. . TRBJ2-1 TRBV10-3 CAISSTHNEQFF TGTGCCATCAGTTCCACTCACAATGAGCAGTTCTTC
. . TRBJ2-3 TRBV2 CASSEYYGLGAGDTQYF TGTGCCAGCAGTGAATACTACGGACTTGGCGCGGGGGATACGCAGTATTTT
. . TRBJ1-1 TRBV28 CASSLGLHPEAFF TGTGCCAGCAGTTTAGGATTACACCCTGAAGCTTTCTTT
. medium-sized TRBJ1-2 TRBV6-5 CASARGGNYGYTF TGTGCCAGCGCTAGAGGGGGTAACTATGGCTACACCTTC
. . TRBJ2-3 TRBV6-2/TRBV6-3 CASSYSLSPIKDTQYF TGTGCCAGCAGTTATAGTCTGAGTCCTATCAAAGATACGCAGTATTTT
. . TRBJ1-5 TRBV27 CASSLLARGNQPQHF TGTGCCAGCAGTTTGTTGGCCAGGGGCAATCAGCCCCAGCATTTT
TRBD2 . TRBJ2-1 TRBV7-2 CASSLVGGGLAVNKFF TGTGCCAGCAGCTTAGTGGGTGGCGGACTAGCGGTTAATAAGTTCTTC
. . TRBJ1-3 TRBV7-2 CASSLEGGFGNTIYF TGTGCCAGCAGCTTAGAGGGGGGTTTCGGAAACACCATATATTTT
. . TRBJ1-1 TRBV5-8 CASSLVRQAFF TGTGCCAGCAGCTTGGTTAGGCAAGCTTTCTTT
. . TRBJ1-4 TRBV11-2 CASKRSRDPPGKLFF TGTGCCAGCAAACGATCTAGGGACCCGCCGGGAAAACTGTTTTTT
TRBD1 . TRBJ2-2 TRBV7-9 CASSSPNRGRPTGELFF TGTGCCAGCAGCTCACCTAACAGGGGGCGTCCCACCGGGGAGCTGTTTTTT
. . TRBJ1-2 TRBV19 CASTTPGASYGYTF TGTGCCAGCACAACCCCCGGGGCTAGCTATGGCTACACCTTC
. . TRBJ2-2 TRBV4-3 CASSRGWSSNTGELFF TGCGCCAGCAGCCGCGGGTGGAGCTCGAACACCGGGGAGCTGTTTTTT
. . TRBJ1-1 TRBV21-1 CASSPGLGETEAFF TGTGCCAGCAGCCCCGGCTTAGGAGAGACTGAAGCTTTCTTT
. . TRBJ2-7 TRBV20-1 CSALTAYEQYF TGCAGTGCCCTGACAGCGTACGAGCAGTACTTC
. . TRBJ1-2 TRBV2 CATRGSYGYTF TGTGCCACCCGAGGGAGCTATGGCTACACCTTC
. . TRBJ2-5 TRBV7-9 CASSLARGGQQETQYF TGTGCCAGCAGCTTAGCGCGGGGAGGACAGCAAGAGACCCAGTACTTC
. . TRBJ2-2 TRBV4-2 CASSQEGRDTGELFF TGTGCCAGCAGCCAAGAGGGCAGGGATACCGGGGAGCTGTTTTTT
. . TRBJ1-1 TRBV2 CASSVSGLNTEAFF TGTGCCAGCAGTGTTTCGGGACTGAACACTGAAGCTTTCTTT
. . TRBJ1-1 TRBV5-6 CASSLDQGNTEAFF TGTGCCAGCAGCTTGGACCAGGGAAACACTGAAGCTTTCTTT
. . TRBJ2-1 TRBV5-4 CASSLEMGQGRINEQFF TGTGCCAGCAGCTTGGAAATGGGGCAGGGGAGGATCAATGAGCAGTTCTTC
TRBD2 . TRBJ2-7 TRBV5-6 CASSLVAGGGEQYF TGTGCCAGCAGCTTGGTAGCGGGAGGGGGGGAGCAGTACTTC
TRBD1 . TRBJ2-3 TRBV5-6 CASSLDRVNTQYF TGTGCCAGCAGCCTTGACAGGGTGAATACGCAGTATTTT
TRBD2 . TRBJ2-7 TRBV19 CASSIMGLAGGRDAPTYEQYF TGTGCCAGTAGTATAATGGGACTAGCGGGAGGTAGGGACGCGCCTACCTACGAGCAGTACTTC
. few TRBJ1-2 TRBV5-4 CASSLSGSRGHGYTF TGTGCCAGCAGCTTGTCAGGGAGTAGGGGCCATGGCTACACCTTC
TRBD1 . TRBJ2-5 TRBV28 CATYEQGAPETQYF TGTGCCACCTATGAACAGGGGGCCCCAGAGACCCAGTACTTC